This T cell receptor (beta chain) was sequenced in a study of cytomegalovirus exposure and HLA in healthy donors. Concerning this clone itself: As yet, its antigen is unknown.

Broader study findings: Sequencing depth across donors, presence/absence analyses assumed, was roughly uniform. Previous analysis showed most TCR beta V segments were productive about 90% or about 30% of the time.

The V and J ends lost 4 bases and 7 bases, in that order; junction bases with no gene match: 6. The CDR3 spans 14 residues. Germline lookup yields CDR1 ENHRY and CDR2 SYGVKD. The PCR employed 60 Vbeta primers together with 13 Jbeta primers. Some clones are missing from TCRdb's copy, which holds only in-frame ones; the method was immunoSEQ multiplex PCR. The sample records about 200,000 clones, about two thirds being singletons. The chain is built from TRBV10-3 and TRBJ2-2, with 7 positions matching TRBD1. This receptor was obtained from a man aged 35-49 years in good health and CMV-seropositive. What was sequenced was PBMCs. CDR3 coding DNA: TGTGCCATCAGTGGGCCAACAGGGGACGGGGAGCTGTTTTTT. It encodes CAISGPTGDGELFF.